The source of this T cell receptor (beta chain) is a study of T cell repertoires in cytomegalovirus infection. The CDR3 length is 14 residues. Trimming at V came to 7 bases and at J to 2 bases, leaving 7 bases not matched to a gene. Germline V gene sequence: CDR1 SEHNR, CDR2 FQNEAQ (reference sequence). One entry per CDR3 protein, called by TCRdb with MiXCR from the reads. The table lists 630,000 or so distinct CDR3 sequences, 24% of them singletons. Study results and limitations: Carriers of CMV plus the relevant HLA were identified by cumulative public TCR beta family frequency.

This clonotype was found many times. Antigen specificity is unknown. This receptor was taken from a human donor in good health (CMV status not recorded). Some clones in this sample may be carry-over from other donors' samples. Sequencing used CD8+ T cells from PBMCs. V and J are TRBV7-9 and TRBJ2-5, with TRBD1 matching over 7 bases. The CDR3 DNA reads TGTGCCAGCACCTTCCCGACAGGGCAAGAGACCCAGTACTTC. Translation: CASTFPTGQETQYF.